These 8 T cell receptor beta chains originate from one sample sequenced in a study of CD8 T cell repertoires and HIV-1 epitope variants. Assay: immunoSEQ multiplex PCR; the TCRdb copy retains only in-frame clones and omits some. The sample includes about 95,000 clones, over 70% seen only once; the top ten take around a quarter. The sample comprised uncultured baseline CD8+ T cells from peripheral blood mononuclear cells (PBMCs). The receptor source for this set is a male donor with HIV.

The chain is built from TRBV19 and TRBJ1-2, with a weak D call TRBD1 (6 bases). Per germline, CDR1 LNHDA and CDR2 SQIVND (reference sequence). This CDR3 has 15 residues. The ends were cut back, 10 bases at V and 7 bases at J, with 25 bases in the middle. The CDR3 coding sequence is TGTGCCACCACCATTCAACAGGGCACCCGCCGTGGCTACACCTTC. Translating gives CATTIQQGTRRGYTF.

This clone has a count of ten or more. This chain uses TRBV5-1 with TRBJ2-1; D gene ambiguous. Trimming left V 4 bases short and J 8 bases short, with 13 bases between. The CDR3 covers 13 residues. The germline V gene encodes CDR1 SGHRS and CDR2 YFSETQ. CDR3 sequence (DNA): TGCGCCAGCAGCCCAGGTGTGGGCGATGAGCAGTTCTTC. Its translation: CASSPGVGDEQFF.

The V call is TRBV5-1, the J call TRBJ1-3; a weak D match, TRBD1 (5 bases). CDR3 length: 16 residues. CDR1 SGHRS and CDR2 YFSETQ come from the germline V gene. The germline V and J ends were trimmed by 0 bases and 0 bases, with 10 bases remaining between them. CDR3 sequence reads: CASSLVGGISGNTIYF. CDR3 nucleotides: TGCGCCAGCAGCTTGGTCGGGGGAATCTCTGGAAACACCATATATTTT.

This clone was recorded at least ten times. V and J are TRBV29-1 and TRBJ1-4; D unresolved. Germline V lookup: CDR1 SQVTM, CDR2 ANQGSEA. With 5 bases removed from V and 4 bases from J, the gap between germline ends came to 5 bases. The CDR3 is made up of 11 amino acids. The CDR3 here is CSVWSNEKLFF. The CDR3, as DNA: TGCAGCGTTTGGAGTAATGAAAAACTGTTTTTT.

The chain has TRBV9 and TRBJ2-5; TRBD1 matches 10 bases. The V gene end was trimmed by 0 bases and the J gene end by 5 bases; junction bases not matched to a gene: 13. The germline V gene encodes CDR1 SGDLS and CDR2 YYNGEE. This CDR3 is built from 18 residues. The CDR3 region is CASSVGTLDRGQGETQYF. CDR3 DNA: TGTGCCAGCAGCGTAGGGACCCTAGACAGGGGGCAAGGGGAGACCCAGTACTTC. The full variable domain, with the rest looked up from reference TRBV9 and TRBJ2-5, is DSGVTQTPKHLITATGQRVTLRCSPRSGDLSVYWYQQSLDQGLQFLIQYYNGEERAKGNILERFSAQQFPDLHSELNLSSLELGDSALYFCASSVGTLDRGQGETQYFGPGTRLLVL.

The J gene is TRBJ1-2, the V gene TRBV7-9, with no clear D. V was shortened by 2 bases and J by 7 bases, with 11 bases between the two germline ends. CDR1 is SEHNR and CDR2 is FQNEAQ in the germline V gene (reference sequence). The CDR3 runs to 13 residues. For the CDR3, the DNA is TGTGCCAGCAGCTTAAAGAGCGAACGTGGCTACACCTTC. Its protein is CASSLKSERGYTF.

The CDR3 coding sequence is TGTGCCAGCAGTTACTCGGACTGGGCCGGGAATGAGCAGTTCTTC. The encoded protein is CASSYSDWAGNEQFF. This sequence joins TRBV6-5 and TRBJ2-1; D possibly corresponds to TRBD2 (5 bases). The CDR3 sequence is 15 residues long. Trimming removed 0 bases at V and 7 bases at J, with 13 bases between. Germline CDR1 and CDR2: MNHEY and SVGAGI.

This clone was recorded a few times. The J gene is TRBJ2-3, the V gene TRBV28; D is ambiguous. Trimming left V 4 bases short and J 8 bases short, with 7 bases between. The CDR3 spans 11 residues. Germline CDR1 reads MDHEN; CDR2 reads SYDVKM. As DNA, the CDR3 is TGTGCCAGCAGTTATTTAGGTACGCAGTATTTT. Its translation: CASSYLGTQYF.